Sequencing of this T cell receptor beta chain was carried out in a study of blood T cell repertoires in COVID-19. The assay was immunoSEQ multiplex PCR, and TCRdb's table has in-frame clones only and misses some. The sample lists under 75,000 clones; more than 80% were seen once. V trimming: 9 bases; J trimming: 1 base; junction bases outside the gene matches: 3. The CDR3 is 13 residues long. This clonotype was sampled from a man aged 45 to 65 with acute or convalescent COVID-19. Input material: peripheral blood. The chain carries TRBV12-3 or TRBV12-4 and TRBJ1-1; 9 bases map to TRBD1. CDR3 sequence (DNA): TGTGCCAGTGGGACAGGGACGAACACTGAAGCTTTCTTT. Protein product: CASGTGTNTEAFF.